This passage covers 7 T cell receptor beta chains from one sample sequenced in a study of Tregs in tolerant kidney transplant recipients (dated by TCRdb to the late 2010s). The protocol used for the library was the immunoSEQ multiplex PCR assay. Here the immuneACCESS table is served through TCRdb, limited to in-frame sequences with V and J called. Missing clones are a known gap in these copies; in checked studies unresolved V genes cover under half, and the rest lacks a known reason. This sample holds some 50,000 clones; roughly 90% were observed only once. Clones ranked in the top ten supply less than 20% of the sample. Related donors were used in the transplants with nonmyeloablative bone marrow transplantation, and mixed chimerism was transient in the human trials. The sequencing used CD8+ T cells from blood (PBMCs), collected 12 months after the transplant. These receptors were obtained from a human patient who received a combined kidney and bone marrow transplant. Some T cells may derive from the graft donor when a transplant has been performed.

The chain joins TRBV7-7 to TRBJ2-7; 9 nucleotides match TRBD2. The germline gives CDR1 SSHAT, CDR2 FNYEAQ (reference sequence). The CDR3 covers 14 residues. V dropped 5 bases and J dropped 3; count of bases not matched to a gene: 5. The CDR3 loop is CASSEGLANYEQYF. The CDR3 DNA is TGTGCCAGCAGCGAAGGACTAGCGAACTACGAGCAGTACTTC. The full variable domain, in which reference TRBV7-7 and TRBJ2-7 provide the parts outside the CDR3, is GAGVSQSPRYKVTKRGQDVTLRCDPISSHATLYWYQQALGQGPEFLTYFNYEAQPDKSGLPSDRFSAERPEGSISTLTIQRTEQRDSAMYRCASSEGLANYEQYFGPGTRLTVT.

The V gene is TRBV10-3, the J gene TRBJ2-1, with D maybe TRBD2 (7 bases). V was shortened by 4 bases and J by 1 base, with 17 bases between the two germline ends. Germline CDR1 ENHRY, CDR2 SYGVKD. The CDR3 runs 17 residues. CDR3 sequence (DNA): TGTGCCATCAGTGTCGCGGGGGAGGGGGTGTCCTACAATGAGCAGTTCTTC. Encoded protein: CAISVAGEGVSYNEQFF.

The chain links TRBV7-9 to TRBJ2-7, with a weak D call TRBD1 (6 bases). V lost 4 bases and J lost 6, with 19 bases in between. The CDR3 consists of 15 residues. In germline, CDR1 is SEHNR, CDR2 FQNEAQ (reference sequence). The CDR3 DNA follows: TGTGCCAGCAGCTCCAAACTAGGGGGTTTGGGCGAGCAGTACTTC. Its translation: CASSSKLGGLGEQYF.

The chain is built from TRBV7-9 and TRBJ2-7, with D possibly matching TRBD2 (6 bases). Germline V lookup: CDR1 SEHNR, CDR2 FQNEAQ (reference sequence). The V and J ends lost 5 bases and 9 bases respectively, with 23 bases between them. The CDR3 is 15 residues long. The CDR3 nucleotides read TGTGCCAGCAGCCCAACTAGCCCTTTGTTTACTGTGCAGTACTTC. Protein: CASSPTSPLFTVQYF.

The V call is TRBV7-9, the J call TRBJ2-2; no firm D call. Germline V CDR1 and CDR2: SEHNR, FQNEAQ (reference sequence). V was shortened by 3 bases and J by 0 bases, with 11 bases between the two germline ends. CDR3 length: 16 residues. Written as DNA, the CDR3 is TGTGCCAGCAGCTTCGATCAGTTCGCGAACACCGGGGAGCTGTTTTTT. Protein sequence: CASSFDQFANTGELFF.

The V call is TRBV16, the J call TRBJ1-5, with unresolved D. The CDR3 sequence is 15 residues long. Germline V gene data show CDR1 as KGHSY and CDR2 as FQNENV. Trimming removed 6 bases from V and 4 bases from J, with 16 bases in between. Here the CDR3 reads CASSLTAAKNQPQHF. DNA of the CDR3: TGTGCCAGCAGTCTCACTGCCGCCAAAAATCAGCCCCAGCATTTT.

The chain links TRBV4-1 to TRBJ2-1, with TRBD2 identical over 9 bases. The CDR3 contains 15 residues. With V trimmed by 3 bases and J by 5 bases, 5 bases remained unmatched. Per germline, CDR1 MGHRA and CDR2 YSYEKL. CDR3 protein: CASSHPGLADNEQFF. CDR3 DNA sequence: TGCGCCAGCAGCCATCCGGGACTAGCAGACAATGAGCAGTTCTTC.